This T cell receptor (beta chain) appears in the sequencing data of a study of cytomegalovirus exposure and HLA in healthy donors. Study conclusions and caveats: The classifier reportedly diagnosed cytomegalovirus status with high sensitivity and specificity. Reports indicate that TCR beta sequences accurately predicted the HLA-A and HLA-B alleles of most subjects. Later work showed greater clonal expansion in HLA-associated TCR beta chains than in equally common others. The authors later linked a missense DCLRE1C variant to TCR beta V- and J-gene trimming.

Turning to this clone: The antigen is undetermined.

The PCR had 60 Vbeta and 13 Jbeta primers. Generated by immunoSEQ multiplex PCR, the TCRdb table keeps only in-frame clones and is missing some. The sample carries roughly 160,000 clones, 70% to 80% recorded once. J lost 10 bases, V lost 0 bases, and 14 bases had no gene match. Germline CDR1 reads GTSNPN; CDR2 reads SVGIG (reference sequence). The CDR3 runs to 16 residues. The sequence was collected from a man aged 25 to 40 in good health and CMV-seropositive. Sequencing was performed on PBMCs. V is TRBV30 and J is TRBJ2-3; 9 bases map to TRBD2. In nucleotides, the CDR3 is TGTGCCTGGAGTGTTAGAGCGGGGGGCCTTCATGATCCGCAGTATTTT. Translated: CAWSVRAGGLHDPQYF.